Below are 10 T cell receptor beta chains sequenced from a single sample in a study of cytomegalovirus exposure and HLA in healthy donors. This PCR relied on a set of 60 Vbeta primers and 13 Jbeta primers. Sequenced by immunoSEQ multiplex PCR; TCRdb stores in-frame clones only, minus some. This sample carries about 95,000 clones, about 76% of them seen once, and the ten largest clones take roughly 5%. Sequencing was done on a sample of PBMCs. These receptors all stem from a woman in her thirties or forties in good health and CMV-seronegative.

CDR3 bases: TGTGCCAGCAGTTACTCGATCGGGCGGGGGGAAGAGACCCAGTACTTC. Protein: CASSYSIGRGEETQYF. The chain employs TRBV6-6 and TRBJ2-5; TRBD2 matches at 8 bases. Trimming took 0 bases from V and 3 from J; bases not matched to a gene: 6. Germline V gene data show CDR1 as MNHNY and CDR2 as SVGAGI (reference sequence). The CDR3 spans 16 residues.

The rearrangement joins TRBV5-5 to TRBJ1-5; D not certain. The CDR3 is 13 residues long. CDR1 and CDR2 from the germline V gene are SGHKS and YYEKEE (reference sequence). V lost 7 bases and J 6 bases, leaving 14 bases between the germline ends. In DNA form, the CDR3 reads TGTGCCAGCCACCTACACCCGGGTCAGCCCCAGCATTTT. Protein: CASHLHPGQPQHF.

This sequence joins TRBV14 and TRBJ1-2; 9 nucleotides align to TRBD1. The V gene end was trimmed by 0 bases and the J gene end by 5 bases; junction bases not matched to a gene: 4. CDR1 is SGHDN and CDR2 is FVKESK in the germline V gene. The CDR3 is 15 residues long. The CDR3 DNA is TGTGCCAGCAGCCAAGAGGGACAGGGCTGGTATGGCTACACCTTC. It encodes CASSQEGQGWYGYTF. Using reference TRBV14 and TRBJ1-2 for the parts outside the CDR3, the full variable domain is EAGVTQFPSHSVIEKGQTVTLRCDPISGHDNLYWYRRVMGKEIKFLLHFVKESKQDESGMPNNRFLAERTGGTYSTLKVQPAELEDSGVYFCASSQEGQGWYGYTFGSGTRLTVV.

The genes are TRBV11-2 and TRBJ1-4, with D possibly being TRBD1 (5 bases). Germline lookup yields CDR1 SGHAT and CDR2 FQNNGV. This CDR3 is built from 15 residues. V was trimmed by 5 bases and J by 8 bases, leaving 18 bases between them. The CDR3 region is CASSPQGGFGEKLFF. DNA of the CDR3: TGTGCCAGCAGCCCGCAGGGAGGGTTTGGAGAAAAACTGTTTTTT.

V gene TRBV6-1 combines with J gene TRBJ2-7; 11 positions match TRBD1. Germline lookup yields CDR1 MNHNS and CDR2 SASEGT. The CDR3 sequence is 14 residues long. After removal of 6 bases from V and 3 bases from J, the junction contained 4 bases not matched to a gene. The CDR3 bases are TGTGCCAGCAGGAGGACAGGGGGCAACTACGAGCAGTACTTC. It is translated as CASRRTGGNYEQYF.

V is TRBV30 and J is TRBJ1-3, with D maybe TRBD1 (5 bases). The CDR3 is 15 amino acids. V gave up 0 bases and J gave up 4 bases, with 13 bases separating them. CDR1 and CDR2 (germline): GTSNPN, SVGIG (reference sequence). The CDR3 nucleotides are TGTGCCTGGAGTGTCCCAGCCAGGGTCGGAAACACCATATATTTT. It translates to CAWSVPARVGNTIYF.

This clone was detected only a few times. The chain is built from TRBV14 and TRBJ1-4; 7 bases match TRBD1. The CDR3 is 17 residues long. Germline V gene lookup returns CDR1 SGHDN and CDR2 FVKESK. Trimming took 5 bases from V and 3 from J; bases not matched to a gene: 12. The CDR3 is CASSAGGWGQPNEKLFF. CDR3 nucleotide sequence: TGTGCCAGCAGCGCAGGAGGGTGGGGACAGCCTAATGAAAAACTGTTTTTT.

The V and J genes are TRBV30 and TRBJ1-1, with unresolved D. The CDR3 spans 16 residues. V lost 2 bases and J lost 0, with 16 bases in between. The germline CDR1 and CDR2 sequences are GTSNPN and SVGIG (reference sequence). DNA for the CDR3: TGTGCCTGGAGTCCACGAGGGCGCGGAGTGAACACTGAAGCTTTCTTT. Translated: CAWSPRGRGVNTEAFF. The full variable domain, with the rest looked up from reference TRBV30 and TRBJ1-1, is SQTIHQWPATLVQPVGSPLSLECTVEGTSNPNLYWYRQAAGRGLQLLFYSVGIGQISSEVPQNLSASRPQDRQFILSSKKLLLSDSGFYLCAWSPRGRGVNTEAFFGQGTRLTVV.

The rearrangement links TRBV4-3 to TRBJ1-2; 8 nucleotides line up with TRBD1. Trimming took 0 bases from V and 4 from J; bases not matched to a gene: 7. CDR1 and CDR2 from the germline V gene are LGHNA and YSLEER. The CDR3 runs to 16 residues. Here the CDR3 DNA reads TGCGCCAGCAGCCAAGATCGCAGGGGGCTGGGCTATGGCTACACCTTC. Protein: CASSQDRRGLGYGYTF.

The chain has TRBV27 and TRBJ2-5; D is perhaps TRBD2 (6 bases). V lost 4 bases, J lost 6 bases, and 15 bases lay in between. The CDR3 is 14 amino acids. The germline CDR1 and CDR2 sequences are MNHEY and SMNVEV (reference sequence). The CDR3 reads CASSSPGLSQTQYF. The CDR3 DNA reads TGTGCCAGCAGTTCTCCGGGACTCAGCCAGACCCAGTACTTC.